Listed below are T cell receptor beta chains from one sample, sequenced in a study of T-cell reconstitution after alpha-beta-depleted transplantation in children. TCRdb redid the calling of the PCR reads with MiXCR, one entry per CDR3 protein. The sample lists 600,000 to 700,000 distinct CDR3 sequences; around a sixth were seen once. The source material was PBMCs from the stem cell graft donor, sampled from the stem cell graft. The origin of the receptors is a human donor who donated a stem cell graft to a child with acute myeloid leukemia. The CDR3 runs from the conserved cysteine through the conserved F or W. A D gene is named only where the DNA matches it firmly. Only some rows state a clone size, as once, few, many or a class for expanded clones.

cdr3_length: 20
v_call: TRBV4-2
j_call: TRBJ2-3
d_call: TRBD1
clone_size: few
cdr3_aa: CASSPSLTGFSALGTDTQYF
cdr3_nt: TGTGCCAGCAGCCCGTCCCTGACAGGGTTTTCGGCTTTGGGCACAGATACGCAGTATTTT

cdr3_length: 15
v_call: TRBV12-3/TRBV12-4
j_call: TRBJ1-4
d_call: TRBD1
clone_size: few
cdr3_aa: CASSRSGTGTEKLFF
cdr3_nt: TGTGCCAGCAGTAGATCCGGGACAGGGACCGAAAAACTGTTTTTT

cdr3_length: 15
v_call: TRBV20-1
j_call: TRBJ1-5
d_call: -
clone_size: many
cdr3_aa: CSARDLGYSNQPQHF
cdr3_nt: TGCAGTGCTAGAGATTTAGGGTATAGCAATCAGCCCCAGCATTTT

cdr3_length: 13
v_call: TRBV12-3/TRBV12-4
j_call: TRBJ2-1
d_call: -
clone_size: -
cdr3_aa: CASSFGVDNEQFF
cdr3_nt: TGTGCCAGCAGTTTCGGAGTCGACAATGAGCAGTTCTTC

cdr3_length: 16
v_call: TRBV5-1
j_call: TRBJ2-1
d_call: TRBD2
clone_size: many
cdr3_aa: CASSLPGGVALNEQFF
cdr3_nt: TGCGCCAGCAGCTTGCCTGGGGGGGTCGCTCTCAATGAGCAGTTCTTC

cdr3_length: 15
v_call: TRBV7-7
j_call: TRBJ2-3
d_call: TRBD1
clone_size: many
cdr3_aa: CASSPGGPSTDTQYF
cdr3_nt: TGTGCCAGCAGCCCAGGGGGTCCTAGCACAGATACGCAGTATTTT

cdr3_length: 14
v_call: TRBV5-1
j_call: TRBJ1-6
d_call: -
clone_size: -
cdr3_aa: CASSDIGYNSPLHF
cdr3_nt: TGCGCCAGCAGTGACATCGGGTATAATTCACCCCTCCACTTT

cdr3_length: 11
v_call: TRBV10-3
j_call: TRBJ2-7
d_call: -
clone_size: few
cdr3_aa: CASHSYYEQYF
cdr3_nt: TGTGCCTCCCATTCCTACTACGAGCAGTACTTC

cdr3_length: 16
v_call: TRBV7-2
j_call: TRBJ1-1
d_call: TRBD1
clone_size: -
cdr3_aa: CASSSQGVVGLGEAFF
cdr3_nt: TGTGCCAGCAGCTCTCAGGGGGTGGTCGGACTGGGTGAAGCTTTCTTT

cdr3_length: 16
v_call: TRBV6-1
j_call: TRBJ2-1
d_call: TRBD2
clone_size: few
cdr3_aa: CASSSRLAGGVGEQFF
cdr3_nt: TGTGCCAGCAGCTCCCGACTAGCGGGGGGGGTCGGTGAGCAGTTCTTC

cdr3_length: 14
v_call: TRBV27
j_call: TRBJ2-1
d_call: -
clone_size: once
cdr3_aa: CASSFSHGGNEQFF
cdr3_nt: TGTGCCAGCAGTTTCTCCCACGGGGGCAATGAGCAGTTCTTC

cdr3_length: 14
v_call: TRBV27
j_call: TRBJ1-1
d_call: -
clone_size: few
cdr3_aa: CASNPRGAVTEAFF
cdr3_nt: TGTGCCAGCAATCCCAGAGGGGCGGTCACTGAAGCTTTCTTT

cdr3_length: 15
v_call: TRBV12-3/TRBV12-4
j_call: TRBJ2-1
d_call: TRBD2
clone_size: many
cdr3_aa: CASSPGTSGYNEQFF
cdr3_nt: TGTGCCAGCAGTCCTGGGACTAGCGGGTACAATGAGCAGTTCTTC

cdr3_length: 16
v_call: TRBV6-2/TRBV6-3
j_call: TRBJ2-1
d_call: TRBD1
clone_size: -
cdr3_aa: CASSYHQTGSYNEQFF
cdr3_nt: TGTGCCAGCAGTTACCATCAGACAGGGAGTTATAATGAGCAGTTCTTC

cdr3_length: 19
v_call: TRBV15
j_call: TRBJ1-6
d_call: TRBD1
clone_size: -
cdr3_aa: CATSRGLRQGGSYNSPLHF
cdr3_nt: TGTGCCACCAGCAGAGGGTTGAGACAGGGGGGTTCCTATAATTCACCCCTCCACTTT

cdr3_length: 16
v_call: TRBV9
j_call: TRBJ2-3
d_call: -
clone_size: many
cdr3_aa: CASSRRGETSTDTQYF
cdr3_nt: TGTGCCAGCAGCCGAAGGGGGGAGACTAGCACAGATACGCAGTATTTT

cdr3_length: 16
v_call: TRBV7-2
j_call: TRBJ1-6
d_call: -
clone_size: many
cdr3_aa: CASSLGLGTFNSPLHF
cdr3_nt: TGTGCCAGCAGCTTAGGATTGGGAACGTTCAATTCACCCCTCCACTTT

cdr3_length: 14
v_call: TRBV7-2
j_call: TRBJ2-5
d_call: -
clone_size: few
cdr3_aa: CASSFRTAKETQYF
cdr3_nt: TGTGCCAGCAGCTTCCGGACAGCGAAAGAGACCCAGTACTTC

cdr3_length: 13
v_call: TRBV29-1
j_call: TRBJ1-1
d_call: TRBD1
clone_size: many
cdr3_aa: CSSHRTGGTEAFF
cdr3_nt: TGCAGCTCCCATAGGACAGGAGGAACTGAAGCTTTCTTT

cdr3_length: 16
v_call: TRBV11-2
j_call: TRBJ1-3
d_call: -
clone_size: -
cdr3_aa: CASSLDPQISGNTIYF
cdr3_nt: TGTGCCAGCAGCTTAGATCCCCAGATCTCTGGAAACACCATATATTTT

cdr3_length: 15
v_call: TRBV7-2
j_call: TRBJ1-3
d_call: -
clone_size: many
cdr3_aa: CASSAGVKPGNTIYF
cdr3_nt: TGTGCCAGCAGCGCGGGCGTAAAGCCCGGAAACACCATATATTTT

cdr3_length: 16
v_call: TRBV6-1
j_call: TRBJ1-4
d_call: TRBD1
clone_size: many
cdr3_aa: CASRRGLGQGNEKLFF
cdr3_nt: TGTGCCAGCAGACGAGGGTTGGGACAGGGAAATGAAAAACTGTTTTTT

cdr3_length: 12
v_call: TRBV29-1
j_call: TRBJ2-7
d_call: -
clone_size: many
cdr3_aa: CSVEESGDEQYF
cdr3_nt: TGCAGCGTTGAAGAGTCAGGGGACGAGCAGTACTTC

cdr3_length: 17
v_call: TRBV7-6
j_call: TRBJ2-3
d_call: -
clone_size: few
cdr3_aa: CASSLMLGGSYADTQYF
cdr3_nt: TGTGCCAGCAGCTTAATGCTCGGGGGATCGTACGCAGATACGCAGTATTTT

cdr3_length: 14
v_call: TRBV12-3/TRBV12-4
j_call: TRBJ1-2
d_call: TRBD1
clone_size: many
cdr3_aa: CASSPTGGYYGYTF
cdr3_nt: TGTGCCAGCAGCCCGACAGGGGGCTACTATGGCTACACCTTC

cdr3_length: 14
v_call: TRBV7-2
j_call: TRBJ2-3
d_call: TRBD2
clone_size: many
cdr3_aa: CASSQTSGGYTQYF
cdr3_nt: TGTGCCAGCAGCCAGACTAGCGGGGGGTATACGCAGTATTTT

cdr3_length: 13
v_call: TRBV6-1
j_call: TRBJ2-5
d_call: TRBD2
clone_size: -
cdr3_aa: CATVRGGQETQYF
cdr3_nt: TGTGCCACAGTCCGGGGGGGGCAAGAGACCCAGTACTTC

cdr3_length: 16
v_call: TRBV20-1
j_call: TRBJ2-5
d_call: TRBD2
clone_size: many
cdr3_aa: CSARSPVGGGEETQYF
cdr3_nt: TGCAGTGCTAGAAGTCCCGTCGGCGGGGGGGAGGAGACCCAGTACTTC

cdr3_length: 15
v_call: TRBV5-6
j_call: TRBJ2-1
d_call: TRBD1
clone_size: many
cdr3_aa: CASSWPGQGANEQFF
cdr3_nt: TGTGCCAGCAGCTGGCCCGGACAGGGGGCAAATGAGCAGTTCTTC

cdr3_length: 15
v_call: TRBV7-9
j_call: TRBJ2-1
d_call: -
clone_size: few
cdr3_aa: CASSLIAASYNEQFF
cdr3_nt: TGTGCCAGCAGTCTAATAGCGGCGTCCTACAATGAGCAGTTCTTC

cdr3_length: 16
v_call: TRBV14
j_call: TRBJ2-1
d_call: TRBD1
clone_size: -
cdr3_aa: CASSPGQGLRGNEQFF
cdr3_nt: TGTGCCAGCAGCCCAGGACAGGGCTTGAGGGGCAATGAGCAGTTCTTC

cdr3_length: 16
v_call: TRBV12-3/TRBV12-4
j_call: TRBJ1-1
d_call: TRBD1
clone_size: many
cdr3_aa: CASTLGDRVGNTEAFF
cdr3_nt: TGTGCCAGCACCCTTGGGGACAGGGTTGGGAACACTGAAGCTTTCTTT

cdr3_length: 15
v_call: TRBV20-1
j_call: TRBJ1-5
d_call: -
clone_size: -
cdr3_aa: CSARDGPGSNQPQHF
cdr3_nt: TGCAGTGCTAGAGACGGTCCGGGTAGCAATCAGCCCCAGCATTTT

cdr3_length: 16
v_call: TRBV5-1
j_call: TRBJ2-5
d_call: -
clone_size: many
cdr3_aa: CASSWEPGQFFETQYF
cdr3_nt: TGCGCCAGCAGCTGGGAACCGGGACAATTTTTCGAGACCCAGTACTTC

cdr3_length: 17
v_call: TRBV12-3/TRBV12-4
j_call: TRBJ2-6
d_call: -
clone_size: -
cdr3_aa: CASSFIKGSSGANVLTF
cdr3_nt: TGTGCCAGCAGTTTTATCAAGGGAAGCTCTGGGGCCAACGTCCTGACTTTC

cdr3_length: 14
v_call: TRBV11-2
j_call: TRBJ2-7
d_call: TRBD1
clone_size: -
cdr3_aa: CASSSGTGWTRPYF
cdr3_nt: TGTGCCAGCAGCTCCGGGACAGGGTGGACTAGGCCGTACTTC

cdr3_length: 14
v_call: TRBV15
j_call: TRBJ2-1
d_call: TRBD1
clone_size: -
cdr3_aa: CATSRRQGDNEQFF
cdr3_nt: TGTGCCACCAGCCGAAGACAGGGAGACAATGAGCAGTTCTTC

cdr3_length: 15
v_call: TRBV12-3/TRBV12-4
j_call: TRBJ2-5
d_call: TRBD2
clone_size: many
cdr3_aa: CASSLGLAGGETQYF
cdr3_nt: TGCGCCAGCAGCCTTGGACTAGCGGGGGGTGAGACCCAGTACTTC